These T cell receptor beta chains were read from a single sample in a study of sequential checkpoint blockade in melanoma. Method: immunoSEQ multiplex PCR; TCRdb's copy keeps in-frame clones and lacks some. Seen here are 25,000 to 35,000 clones, approximately 86% observed once, and the top ten hold approximately 16%. Sequenced material: CD8+ T cells sorted from blood (inferred from file names), taken from a patient given nivolumab and ipilimumab in sequence. The source is a human donor with melanoma. CDR3s include the opening cysteine and the closing phenylalanine or tryptophan. D genes are given only for firm matches. A row's size may be missing; if present it is once, few, many or a size class.

TRBJ1-2 TRBV28 - - CASSSPSGGYGYTF TGTGCCAGCAGTTCCCCGTCGGGGGGCTATGGCTACACCTTC
TRBJ1-1 TRBV27 - - CASRGGGTAFF TGTGCCAGCAGGGGTGGAGGGACAGCTTTCTTT
TRBJ2-7 TRBV19 - - CASSVFGQSYEQYF TGTGCCAGTAGTGTTTTCGGACAGTCCTACGAGCAGTACTTC
TRBJ2-6 TRBV19 - TRBD2 CASSWGGFSGANVLTF TGTGCCAGTAGCTGGGGGGGGTTTTCTGGGGCCAACGTCCTGACTTTC
TRBJ1-3 TRBV4-3 - - CASSQDSGGSGNTIYF TGCGCCAGCAGCCAAGATTCGGGGGGGTCTGGAAACACCATATATTTT
TRBJ2-7 TRBV9 - - CASSVAEGRKQYF TGTGCCAGCAGCGTAGCTGAGGGTCGCAAGCAGTACTTC
TRBJ2-2 TRBV9 - - CASSVAVQGTGELFF TGTGCCAGCAGCGTAGCGGTACAGGGCACCGGGGAGCTGTTTTTT
TRBJ2-7 TRBV9 - - CASSVGGRASEQYF TGTGCCAGCAGCGTAGGGGGCAGGGCGAGCGAGCAGTACTTC
TRBJ2-3 TRBV7-9 few TRBD2 CASSAGGLTDTQYF TGTGCCAGCAGTGCGGGGGGGCTGACAGATACGCAGTATTTT
TRBJ1-2 TRBV11-3 - TRBD1 CASSLPPGGFGYGYTF TGTGCCAGCAGCTTACCCCCAGGGGGATTTGGCTATGGCTACACCTTC
TRBJ2-7 TRBV5-6 - - CASSMTISYEQYF TGTGCCAGCAGCATGACTATTTCCTACGAGCAGTACTTC
TRBJ2-7 TRBV29-1 - - CSVVPGTNYEQYF TGCAGCGTTGTTCCCGGGACAAACTACGAGCAGTACTTC
TRBJ2-1 TRBV7-8 - - CASSLVSSSYNEQFF TGTGCCAGCAGCTTAGTGTCTAGTTCCTACAATGAGCAGTTCTTC
TRBJ1-4 TRBV28 - TRBD1 CASSPTGPNEKLFF TGTGCCAGCAGCCCGACAGGGCCTAATGAAAAACTGTTTTTT
TRBJ2-7 TRBV28 - - CASADSGEQYF TGTGCCAGCGCGGACTCCGGCGAGCAGTACTTC
TRBJ2-1 TRBV7-8 - - CASSELQEQFF TGTGCCAGCAGCGAGTTACAGGAGCAGTTCTTC
TRBJ2-7 TRBV4-3 - - CASSQETDLSYEQYF TGCGCCAGCAGCCAAGAAACAGATCTCTCGTACGAGCAGTACTTC
TRBJ2-7 TRBV19 - - CASSIELSGDEQYF TGTGCCAGTAGTATAGAATTATCCGGGGACGAGCAGTACTTC
TRBJ2-7 TRBV4-2 - TRBD2 CASSQISGGASYEQYF TGTGCCAGCAGCCAAATAAGCGGGGGAGCCTCCTACGAGCAGTACTTC
TRBJ1-5 TRBV6-6 - - CASTLGQKDQPQHF TGTGCCAGCACCCTGGGACAAAAAGATCAGCCCCAGCATTTT
TRBJ1-4 TRBV18 few TRBD1 CASSPRDRPEKLFF TGTGCCAGCTCACCCCGGGACAGGCCTGAAAAACTGTTTTTT
TRBJ2-2 TRBV6-1 - TRBD2 CASSLGLAVTGELFF TGTGCCAGCAGTCTAGGACTAGCGGTCACCGGGGAGCTGTTTTTT
TRBJ2-5 TRBV7-2 few TRBD2 CASSQDPAGGGETQYF TGCGCCAGCAGCCAAGATCCAGCGGGAGGAGGAGAGACCCAGTACTTC
TRBJ2-3 TRBV29-1 once TRBD1 CSVTGVFDTQYF TGCAGCGTGACAGGGGTTTTTGATACGCAGTATTTT
TRBJ2-3 TRBV9 - TRBD2 CASSVSGRVDTQYF TGTGCCAGCAGCGTTTCCGGGAGGGTAGATACGCAGTATTTT
TRBJ2-7 TRBV7-9 - - CASSLGSYEQYF TGTGCCAGCAGTCTCGGGTCCTACGAGCAGTACTTC
TRBJ2-5 TRBV29-1 - TRBD2 CSVDGLAGGKEETQYF TGCAGCGTGGATGGACTAGCGGGGGGCAAAGAAGAGACCCAGTACTTC
TRBJ2-2 TRBV27 - - CASRSGAGELFF TGTGCCAGCAGATCGGGTGCCGGGGAGCTGTTTTTT
TRBJ2-3 TRBV19 once TRBD2 CASSQTSGGALFADTQYF TGTGCCAGTAGCCAGACTAGCGGGGGGGCTCTTTTTGCAGATACGCAGTATTTT
TRBJ2-3 TRBV7-9 few - CASSAQVTDTQYF TGTGCCAGCAGCGCCCAGGTCACAGATACGCAGTATTTT
TRBJ2-5 TRBV7-2 - - CASSAAGTVGGETQYF TGTGCCAGCAGCGCCGCCGGCACAGTGGGAGGAGAGACCCAGTACTTC
TRBJ1-2 TRBV29-1 - - CSVAGQSQGPYGYTF TGCAGCGTTGCCGGACAGAGCCAAGGCCCTTATGGCTACACCTTC
TRBJ2-7 TRBV27 - - CASSLSRATALLEQYF TGTGCCAGCAGTTTATCGAGGGCTACCGCCCTCCTCGAGCAGTACTTC
TRBJ1-5 TRBV28 - TRBD1 CASNPPGQGFQPQHF TGTGCCAGCAATCCGCCGGGACAGGGATTTCAGCCCCAGCATTTT
TRBJ2-2 TRBV27 once - CASSLGGGELFF TGTGCCAGCAGTTTAGGCGGGGGGGAGCTGTTTTTT
TRBJ2-3 TRBV15 - TRBD2 CATSSPLEAGEGTDTQYF TGTGCCACCAGCTCCCCCCTAGAGGCGGGAGAGGGCACAGATACGCAGTATTTT
TRBJ1-2 TRBV9 - TRBD1 CASSIKQGANYGYTF TGTGCCAGCAGCATTAAACAGGGGGCGAACTATGGCTACACCTTC
TRBJ2-3 TRBV29-1 - TRBD1 CSVEGQSTDTQYF TGCAGCGTTGAGGGACAGAGCACAGATACGCAGTATTTT
TRBJ1-2 TRBV5-6 few TRBD1 CASNHGQGMNYGYTF TGTGCCAGCAACCACGGACAGGGGATGAACTATGGCTACACCTTC
TRBJ2-5 TRBV7-9 - TRBD1 CASSDGTGAFRIQETQYF TGTGCCAGCAGCGACGGGACAGGGGCCTTCCGTATCCAAGAGACCCAGTACTTC
TRBJ2-7 TRBV7-2 - TRBD2 CASSSAGPLRYEQYF TGTGCCAGCAGTTCAGCGGGACCCCTTCGGTACGAGCAGTACTTC
TRBJ2-3 TRBV7-2 - - CASSLEGVTDTQYF TGTGCCAGCAGCTTAGAAGGGGTCACAGATACGCAGTATTTT
TRBJ2-1 TRBV29-1 - TRBD2 CSVDDRSLAGGRNEQFF TGCAGCGTTGATGACCGATCCCTAGCGGGAGGTAGGAATGAGCAGTTCTTC
TRBJ1-6 TRBV6-5 few TRBD1 CASRTGQGFNSPLHF TGTGCCAGCAGAACTGGACAGGGGTTTAATTCACCCCTCCACTTT
TRBJ1-2 TRBV7-9 - - CASSSNLEPNYGYTF TGTGCCAGCAGCTCCAATCTGGAGCCTAACTATGGCTACACCTTC
TRBJ2-7 TRBV6-4 - - CASSGGLGSEYF TGTGCCAGCAGTGGTGGTTTGGGGAGCGAGTACTTC
TRBJ2-2 TRBV9 - TRBD2 CASTGTSGTGELFF TGTGCCAGCACCGGGACTAGCGGCACCGGGGAGCTGTTTTTT
TRBJ1-3 TRBV4-1 - TRBD1 CASSQGARGRDSKRNTIYF TGCGCCAGCAGCCAAGGGGCCCGGGGACGGGACAGTAAAAGAAACACCATATATTTT